The clone carrying this TCR beta chain was observed many times. This CDR3 is 15 amino acids long. V was clipped by 4 bases and J by 0 bases, with 13 bases between them. Germline V gives CDR1 DFQATT, CDR2 SNEGSKA (reference sequence). A single record per CDR3 protein comes from TCRdb applying MiXCR to the RT-PCR reads. In the table there are around 700,000 distinct CDR3 sequences, 13% to 15% of which are singletons. The receptor's source is a female donor in good health, serving as a healthy control. Source material: memory CD4+ T cells from blood. This rearrangement joins TRBV20-1 to TRBJ2-1, with D uncertain. The CDR3 DNA reads TGCAGTGCTAATGGTCACCAGAGCTCCTACAATGAGCAGTTCTTC. Amino acid sequence: CSANGHQSSYNEQFF.